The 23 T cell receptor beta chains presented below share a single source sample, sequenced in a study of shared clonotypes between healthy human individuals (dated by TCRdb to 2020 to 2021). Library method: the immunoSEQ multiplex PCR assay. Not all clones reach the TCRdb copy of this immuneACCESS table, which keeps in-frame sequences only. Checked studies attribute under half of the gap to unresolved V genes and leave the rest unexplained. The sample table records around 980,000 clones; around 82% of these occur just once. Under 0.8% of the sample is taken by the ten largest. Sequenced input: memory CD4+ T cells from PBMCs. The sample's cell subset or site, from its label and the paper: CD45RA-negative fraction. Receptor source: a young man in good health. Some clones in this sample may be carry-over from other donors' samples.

DNA for the CDR3: TGTGCCAGCAGCTCGGGCTTTGCGGGAGGTACCTACAATGAGCAGTTCTTC. The encoded protein is CASSSGFAGGTYNEQFF. The chain links TRBV11-2 to TRBJ2-1; TRBD2 agrees at 8 bases. Germline V CDR1 and CDR2: SGHAT, FQNNGV. The CDR3 has 17 amino acids. V shed 4 bases, J shed 2 bases, and the junction held 10 bases outside the gene matches.

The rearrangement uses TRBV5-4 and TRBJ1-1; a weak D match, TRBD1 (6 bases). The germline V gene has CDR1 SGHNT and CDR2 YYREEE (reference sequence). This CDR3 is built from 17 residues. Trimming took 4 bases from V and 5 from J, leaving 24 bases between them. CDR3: CASSPLPNRAKQTEAFF. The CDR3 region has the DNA TGTGCCAGCAGCCCACTTCCGAACAGGGCTAAACAGACTGAAGCTTTCTTT. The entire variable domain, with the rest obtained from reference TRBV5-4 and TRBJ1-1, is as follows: ETGVTQSPTHLIKTRGQQVTLRCSSQSGHNTVSWYQQALGQGPQFIFQYYREEENGRGNFPPRFSGLQFPNYSSELNVNALELDDSALYLCASSPLPNRAKQTEAFFGQGTRLTVV.

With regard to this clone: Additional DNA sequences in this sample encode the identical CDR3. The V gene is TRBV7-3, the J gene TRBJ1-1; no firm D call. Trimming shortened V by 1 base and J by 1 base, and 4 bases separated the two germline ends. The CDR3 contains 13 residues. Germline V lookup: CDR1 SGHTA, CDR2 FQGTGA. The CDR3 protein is CASSLMRNTEAFF. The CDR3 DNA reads TGTGCCAGCAGCTTAATGCGGAACACTGAAGCTTTCTTT.

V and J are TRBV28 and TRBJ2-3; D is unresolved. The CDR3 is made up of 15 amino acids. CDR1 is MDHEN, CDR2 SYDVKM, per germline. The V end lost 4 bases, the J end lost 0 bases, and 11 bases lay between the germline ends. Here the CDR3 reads CASSSYSGSTDTQYF. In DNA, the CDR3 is TGTGCCAGCAGTTCATACAGTGGCAGCACAGATACGCAGTATTTT.

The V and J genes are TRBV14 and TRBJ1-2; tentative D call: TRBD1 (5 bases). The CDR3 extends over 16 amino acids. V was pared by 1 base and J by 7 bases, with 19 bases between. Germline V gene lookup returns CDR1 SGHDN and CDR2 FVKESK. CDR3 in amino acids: CASSQVGTAGVGGYTF. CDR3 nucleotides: TGTGCCAGCAGCCAAGTCGGGACTGCGGGGGTCGGTGGCTACACCTTC.

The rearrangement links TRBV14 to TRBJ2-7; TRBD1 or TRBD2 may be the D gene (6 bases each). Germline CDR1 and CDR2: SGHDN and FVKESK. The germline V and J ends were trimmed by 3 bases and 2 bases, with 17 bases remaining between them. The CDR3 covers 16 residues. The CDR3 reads CASSHNARGLPYEQYF. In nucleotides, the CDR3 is TGTGCCAGCAGCCATAACGCACGGGGGCTCCCCTACGAGCAGTACTTC.

Here the CDR3 DNA reads TGTGCCTGGAGTGTACAGACAGGGGGCAATGCCGGGGAGCTGTTTTTT. As protein: CAWSVQTGGNAGELFF. The rearrangement joins TRBV30 to TRBJ2-2; 10 positions agree with TRBD1. Germline CDR1 GTSNPN, CDR2 SVGIG (reference sequence). This CDR3 spans 16 amino acids. The V and J ends lost 0 bases and 6 bases, in that order; junction bases with no gene match: 7.

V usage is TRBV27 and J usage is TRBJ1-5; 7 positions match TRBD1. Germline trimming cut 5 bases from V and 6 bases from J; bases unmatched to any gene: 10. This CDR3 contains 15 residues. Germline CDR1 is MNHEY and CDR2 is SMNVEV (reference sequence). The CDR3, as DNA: TGTGCCAGCAGTCGGGGCAGGGGGTTGAGTCAGCCCCAGCATTTT. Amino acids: CASSRGRGLSQPQHF.

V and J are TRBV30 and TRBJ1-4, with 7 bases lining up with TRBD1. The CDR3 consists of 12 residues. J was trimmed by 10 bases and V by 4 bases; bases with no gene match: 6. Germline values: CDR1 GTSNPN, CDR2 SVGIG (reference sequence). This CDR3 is CAWTYRQGKLFF. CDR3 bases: TGTGCCTGGACCTACCGACAGGGAAAACTGTTTTTT.

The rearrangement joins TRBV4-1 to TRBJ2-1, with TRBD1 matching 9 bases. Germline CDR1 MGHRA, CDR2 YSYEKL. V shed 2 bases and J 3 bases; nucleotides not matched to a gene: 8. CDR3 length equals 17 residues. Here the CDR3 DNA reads TGCGCCAGCAGCCAATTTTCCGGGACAGGGTTCTACAATGAGCAGTTCTTC. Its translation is CASSQFSGTGFYNEQFF.

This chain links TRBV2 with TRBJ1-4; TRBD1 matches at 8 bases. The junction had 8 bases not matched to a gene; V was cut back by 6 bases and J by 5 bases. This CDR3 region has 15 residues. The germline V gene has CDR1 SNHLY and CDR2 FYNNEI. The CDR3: CASRLRQGSNEKLFF. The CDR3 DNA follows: TGTGCCAGCAGACTCAGACAGGGGTCCAATGAAAAACTGTTTTTT.

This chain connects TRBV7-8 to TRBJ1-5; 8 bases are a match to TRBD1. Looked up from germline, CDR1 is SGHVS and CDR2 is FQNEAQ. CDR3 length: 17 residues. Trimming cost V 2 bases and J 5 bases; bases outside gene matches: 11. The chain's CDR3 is CASSLWTGNGLDQPQHF. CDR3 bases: TGTGCCAGCAGCTTATGGACAGGGAACGGGTTGGATCAGCCCCAGCATTTT.

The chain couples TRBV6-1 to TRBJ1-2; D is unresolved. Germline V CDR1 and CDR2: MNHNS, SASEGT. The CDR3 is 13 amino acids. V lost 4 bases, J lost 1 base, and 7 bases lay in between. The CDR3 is CASSVSSNYGYTF. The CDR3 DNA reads TGTGCCAGCAGTGTGTCAAGTAACTATGGCTACACCTTC.

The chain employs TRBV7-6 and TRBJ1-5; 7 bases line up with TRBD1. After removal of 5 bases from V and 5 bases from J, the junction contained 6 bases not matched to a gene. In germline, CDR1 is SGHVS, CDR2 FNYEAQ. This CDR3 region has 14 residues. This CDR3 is CASSTGTADQPQHF. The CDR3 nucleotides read TGTGCCAGCAGCACCGGGACAGCGGATCAGCCCCAGCATTTT. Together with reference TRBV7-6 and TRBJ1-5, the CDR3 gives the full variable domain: GAGVSQSPRYKVTKRGQDVALRCDPISGHVSLYWYRQALGQGPEFLTYFNYEAQQDKSGLPNDRFSAERPEGSISTLTIQRTEQRDSAMYRCASSTGTADQPQHFGDGTRLSIL.

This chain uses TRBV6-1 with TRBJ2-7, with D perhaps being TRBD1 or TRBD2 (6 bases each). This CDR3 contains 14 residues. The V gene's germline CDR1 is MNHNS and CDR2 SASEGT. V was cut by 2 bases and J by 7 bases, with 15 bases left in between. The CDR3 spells CASSEMSGAGEQYF. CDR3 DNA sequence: TGTGCCAGCAGTGAAATGTCGGGGGCGGGGGAGCAGTACTTC.

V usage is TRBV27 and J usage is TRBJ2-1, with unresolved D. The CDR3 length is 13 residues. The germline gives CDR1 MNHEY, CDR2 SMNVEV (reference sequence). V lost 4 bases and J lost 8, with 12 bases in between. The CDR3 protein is CASSSKLGDEQFF. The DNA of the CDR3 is TGTGCCAGCAGTTCTAAGTTGGGCGATGAGCAGTTCTTC.

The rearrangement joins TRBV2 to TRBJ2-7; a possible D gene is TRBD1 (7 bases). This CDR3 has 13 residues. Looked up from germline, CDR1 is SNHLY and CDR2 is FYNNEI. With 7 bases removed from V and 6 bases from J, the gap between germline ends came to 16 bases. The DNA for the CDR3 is TGTGCCAGCACCCGACAGGGAGGATCCGAGCAGTACTTC. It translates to CASTRQGGSEQYF.

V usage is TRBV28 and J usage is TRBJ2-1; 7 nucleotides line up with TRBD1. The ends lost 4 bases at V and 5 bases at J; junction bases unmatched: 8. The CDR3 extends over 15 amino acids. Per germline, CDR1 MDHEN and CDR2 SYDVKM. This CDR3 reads CASSSIRDRNNEQFF. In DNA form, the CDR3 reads TGTGCCAGCAGTTCCATCAGGGACAGAAACAATGAGCAGTTCTTC. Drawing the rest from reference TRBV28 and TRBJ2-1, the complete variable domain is DVKVTQSSRYLVKRTGEKVFLECVQDMDHENMFWYRQDPGLGLRLIYFSYDVKMKEKGDIPEGYSVSREKKERFSLILESASTNQTSMYLCASSSIRDRNNEQFFGPGTRLTVL.

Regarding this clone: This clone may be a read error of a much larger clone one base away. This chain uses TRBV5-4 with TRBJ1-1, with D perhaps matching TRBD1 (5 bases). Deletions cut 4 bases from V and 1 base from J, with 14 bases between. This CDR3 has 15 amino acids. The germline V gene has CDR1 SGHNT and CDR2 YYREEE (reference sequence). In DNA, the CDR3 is TGTGCCAGCAGCAAGCCGACAGAAGCGAACACTGAAGCTTTCTTT. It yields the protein CASSKPTEANTEAFF.

The CDR3 here is CASSSIPRTDTQYF. DNA of the CDR3: TGTGCCAGTAGTTCTATACCTCGCACAGATACGCAGTATTTT. V usage is TRBV19 and J usage is TRBJ2-3; no reliable D call. V lost 5 bases and J lost 1, with 10 bases in between. The germline CDR1 and CDR2 sequences are LNHDA and SQIVND (reference sequence). The CDR3 consists of 14 residues.

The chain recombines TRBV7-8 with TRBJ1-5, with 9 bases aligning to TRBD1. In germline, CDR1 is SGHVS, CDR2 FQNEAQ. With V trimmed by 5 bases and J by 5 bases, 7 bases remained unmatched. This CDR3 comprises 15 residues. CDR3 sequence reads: CASSQGQGWDQPQHF. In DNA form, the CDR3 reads TGTGCCAGCAGCCAAGGACAGGGGTGGGATCAGCCCCAGCATTTT. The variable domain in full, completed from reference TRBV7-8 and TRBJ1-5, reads GAGVSQSPRYKVAKRGQDVALRCDPISGHVSLFWYQQALGQGPEFLTYFQNEAQLDKSGLPSDRFFAERPEGSVSTLKIQRTQQEDSAVYLCASSQGQGWDQPQHFGDGTRLSIL.

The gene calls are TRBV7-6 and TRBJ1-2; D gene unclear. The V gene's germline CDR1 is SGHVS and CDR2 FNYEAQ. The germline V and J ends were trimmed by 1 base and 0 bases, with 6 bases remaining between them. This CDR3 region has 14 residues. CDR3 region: CASSLGIANYGYTF. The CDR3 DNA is TGTGCCAGCAGCTTAGGGATCGCTAACTATGGCTACACCTTC.

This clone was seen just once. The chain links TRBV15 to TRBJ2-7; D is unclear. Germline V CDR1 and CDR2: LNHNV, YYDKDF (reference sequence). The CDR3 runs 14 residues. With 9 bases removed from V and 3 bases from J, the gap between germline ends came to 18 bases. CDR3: CATTLGGTDYEQYF. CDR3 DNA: TGTGCCACTACACTTGGCGGCACAGACTACGAGCAGTACTTC.